A single sample gave rise to the 3 T cell receptor beta chains below, sequenced in a study of T cell responses to AZD1222 COVID-19 vaccine. The data were produced by immunoSEQ multiplex PCR, yet TCRdb's version contains in-frame clones alone and is incomplete. This table has around 150,000 clones, roughly 92% appearing once. The sequenced sample was peripheral blood, obtained on day 0 of AZD1222 vaccination. These receptors all stem from an adult in good health.

The chain carries TRBV19 and TRBJ2-7, with D possibly being TRBD1 (6 bases). The CDR3 has 13 amino acids. Trimming left V 5 bases short and J 3 bases short, with 11 bases between. Per the germline V gene, CDR1 is LNHDA and CDR2 is SQIVND (reference sequence). CDR3: CASSFGQNYEQYV. DNA of the CDR3: TGTGCCAGTAGTTTTGGACAGAACTACGAGCAGTACGTC.

The rearrangement joins TRBV5-5 to TRBJ1-1; no clear D gene. The CDR3 is 15 residues long. Germline V gives CDR1 SGHKS, CDR2 YYEKEE (reference sequence). The germline V and J ends were trimmed by 0 bases and 4 bases, with 13 bases remaining between them. CDR3 coding DNA: TGTGCCAGCAGCTTGGTATGGGTCGGAAGCACTGAAGCTTTCTTT. Translated: CASSLVWVGSTEAFF.

The CDR3 protein is CASSPGDNVQAFF. CDR3 nucleotides: TGTGCCAGCAGCCCGGGGGACAACGTACAAGCTTTCTTT. This chain joins TRBV9 and TRBJ1-1, with a possible D match to TRBD1 (6 bases). Germline assignment: CDR1 SGDLS and CDR2 YYNGEE. The ends were cut back, 4 bases at V and 9 bases at J, with 16 bases in the middle. CDR3 length: 13 residues.